This TCR beta chain is from a study of Graves' ophthalmopathy and Graves' hyperthyroidism (dated by TCRdb to the late 2010s). Looking at the study overall: Peripheral blood was collected at initial diagnosis, prior to any treatment. Following sample collection, hyperthyroidism patients were given methimazole at a starting dose of 30 mg daily, and ophthalmopathy patients were given high-dose intravenous methylprednisolone. In total, 135 blood samples were TCR-sequenced: around 42 ophthalmopathy, some 75 hyperthyroidism and roughly 17 hyperthyroidism-to-ophthalmopathy patients. The independent validation cohort included 18 to 20 hyperthyroidism patients plus 17 patients who later progressed from hyperthyroidism to ophthalmopathy. To tell Graves' ophthalmopathy apart from Graves' hyperthyroidism, and to predict which patients would progress to ophthalmopathy, the study relied on TCR beta repertoire signatures. In five to seven hyperthyroidism patients, T-cell repertoires of thyroid tissue and blood were compared. To explore V-J signatures that separate ophthalmopathy from hyperthyroidism, a discovery set of 95 to 100 patients was enrolled, consisting of about 45 with ophthalmopathy and roughly 60 with stable hyperthyroidism. Paper-wide results and their limitations: Ophthalmopathy was separated from stable hyperthyroidism by the 13-signature model with around 88% sensitivity and roughly 83% specificity in cross-validation and with 80%/75% in the test set. In validation, the model predicted ophthalmopathy progression with nearly 71% sensitivity and less than 80% specificity; around twelve predicted patients were CT-confirmed with GO in a median of approximately 6.5 months. Most expanded thyroid clonotypes with a frequency above 0.001 also appeared in blood, which suggests that blood repertoires may reflect the immune response in the thyroid. No statistical method was used to set the sample size in advance, and the investigators knew which group each participant was assigned to.

TCR beta CDR3 regions were amplified from RNA transcripts for repertoire sequencing. The first round of RT-PCR was done with HTBI primers and the Qiagen OneStep RT-PCR kit, and was followed by a second round of multiplex PCR, then size selection and purification. The libraries underwent paired-end sequencing with 100 bp reads on an Illumina HiSeq2000. Per the source publication's procedure: Reads were processed with SOAPnuke, discarding reads with adapters, uncalled bases, mean Phred below 15, or no exact constant-primer or identifier match. High-quality paired reads were merged with COPE v1.2.5. Each unique nucleotide sequence was defined as a clonotype, and clonotypes were aligned to IMGT TRB V, D and J references with MiTCR v1.1. Only V-J combinations with frequency above 0.0001 were analysed, covering over 98% of repertoires. For each V-J combination, a TCR clonal expansion and chaos score was defined as F50 clonal expansion divided by the chaos observed in the TCRdist matrix. Welch's t-statistics and random forest were used to narrow the features down to 13 V-J combinations, which were then fed into a naive Bayes classifier. The similarity between thyroid and blood repertoires was quantified using the Morisita-Horn index. TCRdb took the public reads, trimmed them with fastp at Q25, ran MiXCR for clone calling and kept in-frame beta chains. One record per CDR3 amino acid sequence lists the most common genes and DNA. TCRdb, rather than the study authors, made the V and J calls. The sample table records over 45,000 distinct CDR3 sequences; around 50% of these occur just once. Around 23% of the sample is taken by the ten largest.

Ophthalmopathy patients were characterized by moderately to severely active disease, a Clinical Activity Score of at least 3, a NOSPECS grade of at least 4, and a disease duration under 3 months. Patients were excluded if they had other autoimmune diseases, uncontrolled infections, pregnancy or lactation. Clinical symptoms, serum thyroxine, TRAb, thyroid ultrasound and orbital computed tomography were used for diagnosis. Using Ficoll-Paque density gradient centrifugation, PBMCs were isolated from 9 to 10 ml of fresh peripheral blood. Total RNA was extracted with Trizol reagent and quality-checked on an Agilent 2100 Bioanalyzer. From cysteine to phenylalanine, the CDR3 is 16 amino acids long. Only the CDR3 part of the read is kept: 48 bases, read in frame from the first base. The germline V gene encodes CDR1 PRHDT and CDR2 FYEKMQ (reference sequence). Notes on this clonotype: It lacks a known antigen. The junction and the germline gene differ at one end; a read error may be behind it.

This clonotype was obtained from an adult man with Graves' ophthalmopathy. Recombination connected TRBV13 to TRBJ2-7, with the D gene too uncertain to name. Specimen: peripheral blood. The DNA sequence is as follows: TGTGCCCGCAGCCAGTCGGTCGGGCTTATCATTTACGAGCAGTACTTC. It translates as CARSQSVGLIIYEQYF.